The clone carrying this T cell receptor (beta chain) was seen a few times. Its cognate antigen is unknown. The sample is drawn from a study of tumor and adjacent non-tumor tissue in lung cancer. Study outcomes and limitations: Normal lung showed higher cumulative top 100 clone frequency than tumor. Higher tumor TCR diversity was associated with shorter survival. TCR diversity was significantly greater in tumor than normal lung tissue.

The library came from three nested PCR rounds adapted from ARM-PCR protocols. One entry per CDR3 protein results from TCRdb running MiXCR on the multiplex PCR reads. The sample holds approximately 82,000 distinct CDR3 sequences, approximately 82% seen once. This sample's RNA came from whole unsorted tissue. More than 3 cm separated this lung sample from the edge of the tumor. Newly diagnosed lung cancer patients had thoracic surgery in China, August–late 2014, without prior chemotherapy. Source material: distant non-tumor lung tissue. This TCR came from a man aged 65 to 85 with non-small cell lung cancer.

The CDR3 reads CASSPGQDGYTF. CDR3 nucleotide sequence: TGTGCCAGTAGTCCCGGGCAGGACGGCTACACCTTC. The V and J genes are TRBV6-5 and TRBJ1-2; D is undetermined. CDR3 size: 12 residues. V was shortened by 9 bases and J by 8 bases, with 16 bases between the two germline ends. Per the germline V gene, CDR1 is MNHEY and CDR2 is SVGAGI.